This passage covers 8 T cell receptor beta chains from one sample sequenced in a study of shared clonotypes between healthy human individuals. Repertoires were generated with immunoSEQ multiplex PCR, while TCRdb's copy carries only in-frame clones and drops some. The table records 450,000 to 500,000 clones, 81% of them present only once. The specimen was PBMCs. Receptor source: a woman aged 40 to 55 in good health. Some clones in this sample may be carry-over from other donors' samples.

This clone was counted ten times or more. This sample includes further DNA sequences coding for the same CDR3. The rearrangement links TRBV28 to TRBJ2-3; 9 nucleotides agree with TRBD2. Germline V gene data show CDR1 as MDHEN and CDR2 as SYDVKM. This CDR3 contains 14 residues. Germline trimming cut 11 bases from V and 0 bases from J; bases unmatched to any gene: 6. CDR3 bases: TGTGCCGGCTCTAGCGGGGCTAGCACAGATACGCAGTATTTT. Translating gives CAGSSGASTDTQYF.

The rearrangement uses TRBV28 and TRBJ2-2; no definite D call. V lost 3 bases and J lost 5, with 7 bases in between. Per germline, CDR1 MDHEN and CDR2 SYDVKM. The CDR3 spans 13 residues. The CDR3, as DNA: TGTGCCAGCAGTTTCTTGAGAACCGGGGAGCTGTTTTTT. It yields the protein CASSFLRTGELFF.

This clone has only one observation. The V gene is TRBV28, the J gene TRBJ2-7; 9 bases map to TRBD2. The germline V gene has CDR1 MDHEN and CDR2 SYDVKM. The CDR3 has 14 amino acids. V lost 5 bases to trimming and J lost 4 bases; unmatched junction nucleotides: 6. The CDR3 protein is CASSPRLAVYEQYF. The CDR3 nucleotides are TGTGCCAGCAGTCCAAGACTAGCGGTGTACGAGCAGTACTTC. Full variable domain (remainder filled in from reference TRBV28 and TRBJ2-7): DVKVTQSSRYLVKRTGEKVFLECVQDMDHENMFWYRQDPGLGLRLIYFSYDVKMKEKGDIPEGYSVSREKKERFSLILESASTNQTSMYLCASSPRLAVYEQYFGPGTRLTVT.

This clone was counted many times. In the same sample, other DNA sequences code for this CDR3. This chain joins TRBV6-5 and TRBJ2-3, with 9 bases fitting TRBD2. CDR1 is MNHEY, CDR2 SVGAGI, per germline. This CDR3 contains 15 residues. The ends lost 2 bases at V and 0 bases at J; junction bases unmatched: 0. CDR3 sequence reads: CASSYTSGSTDTQYF. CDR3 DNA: TGTGCCAGCAGTTACACTAGCGGGAGCACAGATACGCAGTATTTT.

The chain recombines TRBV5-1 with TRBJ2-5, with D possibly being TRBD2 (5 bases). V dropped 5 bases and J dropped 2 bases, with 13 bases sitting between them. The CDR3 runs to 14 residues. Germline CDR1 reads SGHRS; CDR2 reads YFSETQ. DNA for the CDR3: TGCGCCAGCAGACCGGGGAACCTTCAAGAGACCCAGTACTTC. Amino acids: CASRPGNLQETQYF.

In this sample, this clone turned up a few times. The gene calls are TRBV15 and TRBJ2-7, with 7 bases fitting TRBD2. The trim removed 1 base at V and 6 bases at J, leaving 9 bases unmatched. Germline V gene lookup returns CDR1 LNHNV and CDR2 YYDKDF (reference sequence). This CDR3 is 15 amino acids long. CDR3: CATSRGRDYLGEQYF. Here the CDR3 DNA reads TGTGCCACCAGCAGAGGACGGGACTATCTCGGCGAGCAGTACTTC.

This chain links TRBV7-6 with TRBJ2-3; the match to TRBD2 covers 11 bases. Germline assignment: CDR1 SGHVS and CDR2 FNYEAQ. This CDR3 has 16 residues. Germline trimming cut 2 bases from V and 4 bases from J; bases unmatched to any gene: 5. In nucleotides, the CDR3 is TGTGCCAGCAGCTTATTAGCGGGAGGGTTGTCAGATACGCAGTATTTT. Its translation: CASSLLAGGLSDTQYF.

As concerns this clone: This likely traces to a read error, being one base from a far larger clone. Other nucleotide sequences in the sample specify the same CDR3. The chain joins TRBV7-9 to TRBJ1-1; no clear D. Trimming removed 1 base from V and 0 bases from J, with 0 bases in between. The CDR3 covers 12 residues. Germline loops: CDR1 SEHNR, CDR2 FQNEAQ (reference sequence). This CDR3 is CASSLVNTEAFF. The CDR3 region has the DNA TGTGCCAGCAGCTTAGTGAACACTGAAGCTTTCTTT.